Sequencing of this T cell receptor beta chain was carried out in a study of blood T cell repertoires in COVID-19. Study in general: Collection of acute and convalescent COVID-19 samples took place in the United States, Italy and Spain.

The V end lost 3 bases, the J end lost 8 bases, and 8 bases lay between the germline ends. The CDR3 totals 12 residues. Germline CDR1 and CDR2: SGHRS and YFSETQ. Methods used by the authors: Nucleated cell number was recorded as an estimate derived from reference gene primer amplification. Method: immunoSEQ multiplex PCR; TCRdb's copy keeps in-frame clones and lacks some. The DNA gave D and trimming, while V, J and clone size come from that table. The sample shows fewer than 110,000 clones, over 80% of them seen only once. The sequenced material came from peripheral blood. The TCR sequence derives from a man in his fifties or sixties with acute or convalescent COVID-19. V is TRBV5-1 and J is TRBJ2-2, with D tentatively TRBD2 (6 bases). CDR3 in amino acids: CASSSGTGELFF. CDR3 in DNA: TGCGCCAGCAGCTCTGGGACTGGGGAGCTGTTTTTT.